This TCR beta chain was recorded in a study of blood T cell repertoires in COVID-19. About the research overall: COVID-19 samples, acute and convalescent, were from the United States, Italy and Spain. In each case, the material was cDNA or gDNA derived from T cells, B-cell-depleted T cells, or PBMCs.

Trimming removed 7 bases at V and 4 bases at J, with 19 bases between. This CDR3 region has 15 residues. Per germline, CDR1 SNHLY and CDR2 FYNNEI. Original processing methods: Reference gene primers were amplified, and this amplification served to estimate nucleated cell counts. Libraries were prepared by immunoSEQ multiplex PCR; TCRdb keeps only in-frame clonotypes and omits some of them. V, J and clone size were drawn from that table, and D and trimming were deduced from the DNA. Of 130,000 to 150,000 clones in the sample, approximately 80% were seen once. This chain links TRBV2 with TRBJ1-2; tentatively, D is TRBD1 (5 bases). The receptor was derived from a human donor with acute or convalescent COVID-19. The donor label of this sample is uncertain. The sequencing input was peripheral blood. The CDR3 protein is CASTSIGQGGYGYTF. The CDR3 DNA reads TGTGCCAGCACCAGCATTGGGCAGGGAGGCTATGGCTACACCTTC.